The entry below gives a single T cell receptor beta chain sequence along with its context. The specificity of this receptor is unknown. No base quality information exists; no much larger clone differs at one position. Libraries were made using the immunoSEQ multiplex PCR assay. A mixture of 60 forward primers for TCR Vbeta segments and 13 reverse primers for TCR Jbeta segments was used in the multiplex PCR. The CDR3 region of rearranged TCR beta genes was amplified from genomic DNA with a multiplex PCR assay. On the Illumina HiSeq System, the amplified TCR beta libraries were sequenced as 87-base-pair reads. The authors' analysis ran thus. A later analysis tallied 75 million to 95 million unique TCR beta chains across the approximately 670 repertoires, and about 12 million of those chains were shared by two or more donors. Raw reads were error-corrected and collapsed into unique sequences with a nearest-neighbor algorithm that merged closely related sequences to remove PCR and sequencing errors. CDR3 sequences were aligned to IMGT reference sequences to assign V, D and J gene segments. For a sequence to be retained, a match of at least six nucleotides to both a V gene segment and a J gene segment was required. A rearrangement was called productive if the CDR3 had no stop codons and remained in frame with V and J, and every other rearrangement was called non-productive. CDR3 was defined according to IMGT convention as the region running from the second conserved V-encoded cysteine to the conserved J-encoded phenylalanine. In an earlier analysis of roughly 610 of the donors, sequences lacking an unambiguous match to a single V gene segment were excluded. In an earlier analysis of some 590 of the donors, V segments were called functional above 56.7% productive rearrangements and were called segregating when the between-donor standard deviation exceeded 5%. A statistical classification framework was built for diagnosing cytomegalovirus status from the catalog of TCR beta chain sequences. V and J gene assignment, in a later analysis, came from comparing TCR nucleotide sequences with IMGT/GENE-DB human TR gene sequences. In a later analysis, CDR3 sequences and most-parsimonious VDJ recombination scenarios were assigned using the TCRdist pipeline. In a later analysis, each TCR beta chain was defined by its CDR3 amino acid sequence together with its V-gene family, and reads without a unique V-gene family were excluded. As a way to deal with suspected cross-contamination and a sequencing artifact, a later analysis dropped 450 to 700 nucleotide sequences that were highly shared and had low generation probability. In a later analysis, a clonal expansion index for each public chain was calculated from normalized within-repertoire ranks of inferred template counts. Generation probabilities in a later analysis came from a VDJ recombination model fitted to out-of-frame rearrangements, and those results were checked against IGoR. In a later analysis, TCR-TCR, TCR-HLA and TCR-CMV co-occurrence was scored with hypergeometric tests, and a repertoire-size bias correction was applied to TCR pairs. False discovery rates were estimated in a later analysis by permuting HLA or CMV assignments 20 times. In a later analysis, co-occurring TCRs were grouped with DBSCAN, and TCRdist sequence similarity was added when clustering was performed within HLA-allele-positive subsets. For co-occurrence clustering, repertoires with fewer than 30,000 or more than 120,000 public chains were excluded, along with five repertoires with anomalous nucleotide sharing. TCRdb re-hosts the immuneACCESS table, in-frame sequences only. Its copies lack some clones; in the studies checked, an unresolved V gene accounts for under half of them, and the cause for the rest is not known. D and trimming come from the DNA, and the V and J calls and clone size come from that table. The sample records some 120,000 clones, roughly 82% of which are singletons. The ten largest make up over 9% of the sample.

The entry originates in a study of cytomegalovirus exposure and HLA in healthy donors (dated by TCRdb to about 2017). Notes on the research overall: According to an earlier analysis of a few hundred of the donors, roughly 180 million T cells yielded 100 million or so unique TCR beta sequences and about 300 Gb of sequence data. The genetic ancestry cluster associated with self-reported Caucasian donors included about 84% of the roughly 400 genotyped donors. All discovery cohort repertoires had been generated on a single sequencing platform. Rather than drawing on any new phenotypic data, the later analysis identified candidate immune exposures from TCR beta sequences and the way those sequences occurred across donors. A separate validation cohort of roughly 120 different subjects was used in addition to the roughly 670-subject first cohort. In a later analysis, previously published TCR beta repertoires from several hundred donors were re-analyzed and high-resolution HLA genotyping was added so that TCR occurrence patterns could be studied. The T cell repertoires of some 670 subjects were profiled by immunosequencing and related to cytomegalovirus serostatus. To predict cytomegalovirus infection status, the study combined high-throughput TCR immunosequencing, statistical association of individual TCRs with disease status, and machine learning. The number of donors typed differed by locus, with about 629-630 for A, B, C, DRB1 and DQB1, around 520 for DQA1, 600 to 610 for DPA1, and 400 to 490 for DPB1. HLA typing covered class I and class II loci at four-digit resolution. Because of strong linkage in the cohort, roughly five DR-DQ haplotypes were treated as single units for association and clustering. An early release covering just under 650 HLA-typed donors comprised approximately 290 gigabases of sequencing data and some 79 million unique TCR sequences. The aim of the study was to test whether cataloging public T cell receptors could identify signatures of past pathogen exposure. An earlier analysis of 587 of the donors used high-throughput TCR beta sequencing to judge whether each TCR beta V gene segment behaved as functional or pseudogenic. Among 300 to 450 genotyped donors of the cohort, an average of around 240,000 unique TCR beta nucleotide sequences were sequenced per donor, around 20% of them non-productive. In a later genetic analysis, genome-wide SNP genotypes for about 55% of the roughly 700 donors were used, and that subset was treated as a discovery cohort. Alongside the repertoire data, information on donor age, sex, ethnicity and CMV serostatus was compiled.

Overall study outcomes, separate from this receptor: While some public TCRs were present in many individuals, most TCR sequences turned up only very rarely across donors. According to a later genetic analysis, donors in an Asian-associated ancestry cluster had fewer N-insertions in productive TCRs than the approximately 670-donor mean. It was suggested by the authors that the approach could potentially be generalized to other disease states and immunological phenotypes. The classifier was reported to diagnose cytomegalovirus status with high specificity and sensitivity in both the original and validation cohorts. Presence/absence analyses assumed roughly uniform sequencing depth across donors, an assumption that may not hold. When HLA alleles, especially DR and DQ, strongly co-occurred, attributing TCR associations to individual alleles was difficult. A further reported finding was that TCR beta sequences accurately predicted the HLA-A and HLA-B alleles for most subjects in the first cohort. In a later analysis, most CMV-associated TCR beta chains were found to appear HLA-restricted, with HLA associations seemingly driven largely by CMV exposure. The earlier analysis of some 560 of the donors excluded roughly 16 rarely observed V segments, including chromosome 9 orphons, because counts were too low. An association between a missense DCLRE1C variant and V-gene and J-gene trimming of TCR beta chains was found in a later genetic analysis and replicated in an independent cohort. In a later analysis, HLA-associated TCR beta chains were found to be more clonally expanded and to have lower generation probabilities than equally common non-associated chains. This cohort had only TCR beta chains sequenced, and the lack of alpha or paired-chain data limited which features could be detected. A cluster of highly shared sequence variants was judged likely to be a technical artifact of the sequencing pipeline. Because HLA typing was missing for some donors at each locus, association tests included only the typed subset. Correlated functional status among segregating V segments might reflect linkage disequilibrium, but an unknown experimental factor could not be ruled out. Several of the top co-occurrence clusters appeared to be linked to parvovirus B19, influenza, CMV and Epstein-Barr virus, according to a later analysis. In a later analysis, more than 15,000 TCR beta sequences were associated with specific HLA alleles at a false discovery rate of 0.05. Broadly in line with IMGT annotations, most TCR beta V segments showed up in productive rearrangements about 90% or about 30% of the time in an earlier analysis of several hundred of the donors. A total of some 180 TCR beta chains were listed by the study as associated with cytomegalovirus. For the cohort, immune exposure information was limited to CMV serostatus. In vitro tests confirmed that a few of the cytomegalovirus-associated TCR beta chains recognize cytomegalovirus antigens. A later analysis found that TCR association rates varied across HLA loci, with DRB1 alleles showing the most associated TCRs and HLA-C alleles the fewest.

The cohort comprised 666 healthy bone marrow donors. At the time of sampling, every cohort member was nominally healthy, though immune exposures that went unrecorded were likely present. The donor was CMV seropositive and was included in the group of approximately 310 seropositive cohort members. Every donor gave a peripheral blood sample, and the peripheral blood mononuclear cells from that sample were used for TCR beta sequencing. Genomic DNA extraction from the blood cell samples was performed with the Qiagen DNeasy Blood Extraction Kit. Specimen: PBMCs. The clonotype was recovered from a male donor in good health and CMV-seropositive.

In nucleotide form, the sequence is TGCGCCAGCAGCTTACAGGGCCTGAGGACTGAAGCTTTCTTT. It translates as CASSLQGLRTEAFF. The sequence links TRBV5-1 to TRBJ1-1; 6 matching bases give a weak D call of TRBD1. The CDR1 and CDR2 encoded by the germline V gene are SGHRS and YFSETQ. From cysteine to phenylalanine, the CDR3 is 14 amino acids long. Only the CDR3 region is kept as DNA, spanning 42 bases read in frame from base 1. The junction carries 13 bases between V and J, which are trimmed by 2 bases and 5 bases respectively.